This T cell receptor (beta chain) was captured in a study of blood T cell repertoires in COVID-19. CDR3 length: 12 amino acids. The V end lost 4 bases, the J end lost 5 bases, and 9 bases lay between the germline ends. Germline V gives CDR1 SGHKS, CDR2 YYEKEE (reference sequence). Sequencing used immunoSEQ multiplex PCR; TCRdb keeps in-frame clones, though not all of them. This table holds over 200,000 clones, approximately 90% found once. The rearrangement links TRBV5-5 to TRBJ1-2; D remains ambiguous. The sample was peripheral blood. The clonotype originates from a man aged 25-45 years with COVID-19, enrolled during active disease. CDR3 bases: TGTGCCAGCAGCCCCGACAATTATGGCTACACCTTC. This translates into CASSPDNYGYTF.